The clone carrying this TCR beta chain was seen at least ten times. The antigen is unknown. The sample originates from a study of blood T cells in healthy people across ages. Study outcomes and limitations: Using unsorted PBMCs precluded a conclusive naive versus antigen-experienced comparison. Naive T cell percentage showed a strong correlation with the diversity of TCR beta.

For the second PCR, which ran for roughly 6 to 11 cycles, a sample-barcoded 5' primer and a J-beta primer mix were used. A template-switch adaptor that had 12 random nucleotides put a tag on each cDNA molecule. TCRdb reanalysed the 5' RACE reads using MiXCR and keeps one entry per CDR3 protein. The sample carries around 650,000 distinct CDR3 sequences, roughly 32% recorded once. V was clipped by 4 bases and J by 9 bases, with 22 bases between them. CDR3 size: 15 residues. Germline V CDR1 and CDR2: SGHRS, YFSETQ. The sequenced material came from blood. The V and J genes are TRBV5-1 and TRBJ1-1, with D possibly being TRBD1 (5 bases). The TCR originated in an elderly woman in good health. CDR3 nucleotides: TGCGCCAGCAGCGCGGGGGACGGGCCCCGACCCCAAGCTTTCTTT. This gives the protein CASSAGDGPRPQAFF.